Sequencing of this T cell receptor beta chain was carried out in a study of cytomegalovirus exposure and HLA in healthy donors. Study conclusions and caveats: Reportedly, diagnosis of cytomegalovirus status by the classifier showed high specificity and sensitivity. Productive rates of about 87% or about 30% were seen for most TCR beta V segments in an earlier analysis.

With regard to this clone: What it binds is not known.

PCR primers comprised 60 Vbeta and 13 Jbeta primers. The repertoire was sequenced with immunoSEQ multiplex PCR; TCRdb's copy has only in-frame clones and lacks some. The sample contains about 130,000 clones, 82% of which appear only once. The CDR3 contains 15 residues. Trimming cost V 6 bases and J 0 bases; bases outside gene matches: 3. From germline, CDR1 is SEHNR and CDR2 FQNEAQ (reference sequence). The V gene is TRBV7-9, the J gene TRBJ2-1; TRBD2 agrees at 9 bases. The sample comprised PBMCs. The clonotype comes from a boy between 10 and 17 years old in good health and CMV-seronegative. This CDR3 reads CASRSSGSSYNEQFF. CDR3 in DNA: TGTGCCAGCAGAAGTAGCGGGAGCTCCTACAATGAGCAGTTCTTC.